The sequence of this TCR beta chain was determined in a study of blood T cells in healthy people across ages. The CDR3 length is 16 residues. The V and J ends lost 0 bases and 0 bases respectively, with 8 bases between them. CDR1 is MNHEY and CDR2 is SVGEGT in the germline V gene. The sample, about 9.7 milliliters of peripheral blood, was drawn from each donor. This clonotype appeared once. Then a second PCR, running roughly 7 to 11 cycles, was carried out with a sample-barcoded 5' primer and a J-beta primer mix. Every cDNA molecule bore a tag from a template-switch adaptor containing 12 random nucleotides. TCRdb recomputed calls from the 5' RACE reads with MiXCR, one row per CDR3 protein. The sample records about 640,000 distinct CDR3 sequences, under 65% being singletons.

The chain employs TRBV6-2 or TRBV6-3 and TRBJ2-2; D ambiguous. The clonotype comes from a man in his 60s in good health. The sample was blood. CDR3 in amino acids: CASSYSSYANTGELFF. CDR3 coding DNA: TGTGCCAGCAGTTACTCGAGCTACGCGAACACCGGGGAGCTGTTTTTT.